This is a list of T cell receptor beta chains from one sample in a study of beta chain features in type 1 diabetes. Sequencing was performed with immunoSEQ multiplex PCR; in TCRdb, only in-frame clones are kept and a portion is missing. In the table there are some 150,000 clones, roughly an eighth of which are singletons. The sample was central memory CD4+ T cells from blood. Receptor source: a man between 18 and 35 years old with type 1 diabetes. CDR3s include the opening cysteine and the closing phenylalanine or tryptophan. The order of the fields is V gene, D gene, clone size, J gene, CDR3 protein, CDR3 DNA. D genes are given only for firm matches. Size is omitted from some rows. Given values are once, few, many or a class for expanded clones.

>TRBV5-1|.|.|TRBJ2-7
CASSVGPTYEQYF
TGCGCCAGCAGCGTGGGGCCGACCTACGAGCAGTACTTC
>TRBV30|TRBD1|.|TRBJ2-7
CAWGTAYEQYF
TGTGCCTGGGGGACAGCTTACGAGCAGTACTTC
>TRBV28|.|.|TRBJ2-5
CASNPPGLLQETQYF
TGTGCCAGCAATCCCCCGGGGCTCCTCCAAGAGACCCAGTACTTC
>TRBV29-1|.|.|TRBJ1-1
CSAGTELNTEAFF
TGCAGCGCCGGGACTGAGCTGAACACTGAAGCTTTCTTT
>TRBV29-1|.|few|TRBJ2-7
CSVGNDRYSYEQYF
TGCAGCGTGGGGAATGACAGGTACTCCTACGAGCAGTACTTC
>TRBV9|TRBD1|many|TRBJ2-5
CASSASTGSQETQYF
TGTGCCAGCAGCGCTTCGACAGGGTCCCAAGAGACCCAGTACTTC
>TRBV5-1|.|few|TRBJ2-3
CASSLDTTPDTQYF
TGCGCCAGCAGCTTGGACACTACCCCGGATACGCAGTATTTT
>TRBV4-1|.|few|TRBJ2-3
CASSPLALTDTQYF
TGCGCCAGCAGCCCTTTAGCGCTCACAGATACGCAGTATTTT
>TRBV11-2|.|few|TRBJ2-7
CASSLDRDYEQYF
TGTGCCAGCAGCTTAGACAGAGACTACGAGCAGTACTTC
>TRBV6-4|.|.|TRBJ2-3
CATKTGPSTDTQYF
TGTGCCACCAAGACCGGGCCTAGCACAGATACGCAGTATTTT
>TRBV7-9|.|.|TRBJ1-4
CASSGTSANEKLFF
TGTGCCAGCAGCGGGACCTCGGCTAATGAAAAACTGTTTTTT
>TRBV14|.|few|TRBJ2-5
CASSPEWGETQYF
TGTGCCAGCAGCCCTGAGTGGGGGGAGACCCAGTACTTC
>TRBV28|.|few|TRBJ2-2
CASSLTPNTGELFF
TGTGCCAGCAGCCTGACACCTAACACCGGGGAGCTGTTTTTT
>TRBV27|.|.|TRBJ2-5
CASSSALLETQYF
TGTGCCAGCAGTTCCGCCCTCTTAGAGACCCAGTACTTC
>TRBV2|TRBD1|few|TRBJ1-1
CASNRDRDTEAFF
TGTGCCAGCAATAGGGACAGGGACACTGAAGCTTTCTTT
>TRBV6-1|.|few|TRBJ2-5
CASGTRVTQYF
TGTGCCAGCGGAACGCGGGTGACCCAGTACTTC
>TRBV10-3|.|.|TRBJ2-5
CAISESLGYQETQYF
TGTGCCATCAGTGAGTCTCTTGGGTACCAAGAGACCCAGTACTTC
>TRBV5-1|TRBD1|.|TRBJ1-5
CASSDGTGKNQPQHF
TGCGCCAGCAGCGACGGGACAGGCAAGAATCAGCCCCAGCATTTT
>TRBV7-2|.|.|TRBJ1-2
CASSLFLGNYGYTF
TGTGCCAGCAGCTTATTTCTGGGAAACTATGGCTACACCTTC
>TRBV7-8|.|.|TRBJ1-1
CASSSGEGLNTEAFF
TGTGCCAGCAGCTCGGGGGAGGGTCTGAACACTGAAGCTTTCTTT
>TRBV5-6|TRBD1|few|TRBJ2-3
CASSLVDRGTDTQYF
TGTGCCAGCAGCTTAGTCGACAGGGGCACAGATACGCAGTATTTT
>TRBV11-2|TRBD1|.|TRBJ2-7
CASSLLTGGRYEQYF
TGTGCCAGCAGCTTATTAACAGGGGGCCGGTACGAGCAGTACTTC
>TRBV7-9|.|many|TRBJ1-1
CASSLANGGGTEAFF
TGTGCCAGCAGCTTAGCGAATGGAGGGGGCACTGAAGCTTTCTTT
>TRBV6-6|TRBD1|few|TRBJ1-5
CASSRQGDRNQPQHF
TGTGCCAGCAGCCGTCAGGGGGATCGCAATCAGCCCCAGCATTTT
>TRBV30|.|few|TRBJ1-1
CAWTGQPNTEAFF
TGTGCCTGGACCGGGCAGCCGAACACTGAAGCTTTCTTT
>TRBV5-1|TRBD2|.|TRBJ2-1
CASSPPGTSVYNEQFF
TGCGCCAGCAGCCCGCCCGGGACTAGCGTCTACAATGAGCAGTTCTTC
>TRBV7-9|.|.|TRBJ1-2
CASSLGDGYTF
TGTGCCAGCAGCTTAGGCGATGGCTACACCTTC
>TRBV9|.|few|TRBJ1-2
CASSVDTDNYGYTF
TGTGCCAGCAGCGTAGATACGGATAACTATGGCTACACCTTC
>TRBV30|.|.|TRBJ1-5
CAWSRTGGDQPQHF
TGTGCCTGGTCGAGGACCGGGGGCGATCAGCCCCAGCATTTT
>TRBV7-9|.|.|TRBJ1-2
CAADTNYGYTF
TGTGCCGCGGACACCAACTATGGCTACACCTTC
>TRBV10-3|.|few|TRBJ2-3
CAISLDGTDTQYF
TGTGCCATCAGCCTGGACGGCACAGATACGCAGTATTTT
>TRBV9|TRBD2|many|TRBJ2-1
CASSVSGGAFDEQFF
TGTGCCAGCAGCGTAAGCGGGGGGGCTTTCGATGAGCAGTTCTTC
>TRBV5-1|TRBD1|.|TRBJ2-1
CASSGTATYNEQFF
TGCGCCAGCAGCGGGACAGCCACCTACAATGAGCAGTTCTTC
>TRBV30|.|many|TRBJ2-2
CAWSVAGATGELFF
TGTGCCTGGAGTGTAGCCGGGGCCACCGGGGAGCTGTTTTTT
>TRBV2|TRBD1|few|TRBJ2-7
CASRGQGGEQYF
TGTGCCAGCAGGGGACAGGGTGGCGAGCAGTACTTC